Listed below are T cell receptor beta chains from one sample, sequenced in a study of blood T cells in healthy people across ages. One entry per CDR3 protein, called by TCRdb with MiXCR from the 5' RACE reads. The profile covers about 760,000 distinct CDR3 sequences, with roughly 56% appearing a single time and roughly 24% taken by the ten largest. The sequenced sample was blood. The receptors come from a man in his forties in good health. Each CDR3 is given with its conserved first and last residue. D genes are given only for firm matches. Clone size is shown for a subset of rows, as once, few, many or a class of expanded clone.

abundance: .; v_gene: TRBV9; j_gene: TRBJ2-7; d_gene: TRBD1; CDR3aa: CASSGDRGKQYF; CDR3nt: TGTGCCAGCAGCGGGGACAGGGGTAAGCAGTACTTC
abundance: many; v_gene: TRBV4-2; j_gene: TRBJ2-4; d_gene: TRBD1; CDR3aa: CASSQESLGQGAVIQYF; CDR3nt: TGTGCCAGCAGCCAAGAATCCCTGGGACAGGGGGCGGTCATTCAGTACTTC
abundance: .; v_gene: TRBV7-2; j_gene: TRBJ2-1; d_gene: .; CDR3aa: CASTPLGNEQFF; CDR3nt: TGTGCCAGCACCCCATTAGGCAATGAGCAGTTCTTC
abundance: .; v_gene: TRBV7-2; j_gene: TRBJ1-5; d_gene: .; CDR3aa: CASADDGHGTRPQHF; CDR3nt: TGTGCCAGCGCCGACGACGGGCATGGGACTCGGCCCCAGCATTTT
abundance: .; v_gene: TRBV7-3; j_gene: TRBJ2-1; d_gene: TRBD2; CDR3aa: CASSLTGLAGVNEQFF; CDR3nt: TGTGCCAGCAGCTTAACAGGACTAGCGGGAGTCAATGAGCAGTTCTTC
abundance: .; v_gene: TRBV9; j_gene: TRBJ1-1; d_gene: .; CDR3aa: CASSVQLGSEAFF; CDR3nt: TGTGCCAGCAGCGTACAGTTGGGGAGTGAAGCTTTCTTT
abundance: .; v_gene: TRBV10-3; j_gene: TRBJ1-6; d_gene: TRBD1; CDR3aa: CAISGDRNNSPLHF; CDR3nt: TGTGCCATCAGTGGGGACAGAAATAATTCACCCCTCCACTTT
abundance: once; v_gene: TRBV7-2; j_gene: TRBJ2-5; d_gene: .; CDR3aa: CASSPDSIGTQYF; CDR3nt: TGTGCCAGCAGCCCAGACAGTATAGGGACCCAGTACTTC
abundance: few; v_gene: TRBV7-9; j_gene: TRBJ2-7; d_gene: .; CDR3aa: CASSNRQLEEQYF; CDR3nt: TGTGCCAGCAGCAACAGACAGCTGGAGGAGCAGTACTTC
abundance: .; v_gene: TRBV5-1; j_gene: TRBJ2-1; d_gene: .; CDR3aa: CASSFRFRDNEQFF; CDR3nt: TGCGCCAGCAGCTTCCGTTTCAGGGACAATGAGCAGTTCTTC
abundance: .; v_gene: TRBV20-1; j_gene: TRBJ2-3; d_gene: TRBD2; CDR3aa: CSARDLVAGTRDTQYF; CDR3nt: TGCAGTGCTAGAGATCTAGTAGCGGGAACGAGGGATACGCAGTATTTT
abundance: many; v_gene: TRBV10-2; j_gene: TRBJ1-2; d_gene: TRBD1; CDR3aa: CASSSDRGYGYTF; CDR3nt: TGCGCCAGCAGCTCCGACAGGGGCTATGGCTACACCTTC